A few counts support the clone carrying this T cell receptor (beta chain). TCRdb re-called the 5' RACE reads through MiXCR, storing one row per CDR3 protein. The sample yields about 340,000 distinct CDR3 sequences, around 12% seen once. This sample stems from a study of T cells after yellow fever vaccination. The V and J ends lost 0 bases and 0 bases respectively, with 7 bases between them. CDR1 and CDR2 (germline): SGHNT, YYREEE (reference sequence). There are 14 residues in the CDR3. The sequence was obtained from a young man who received the YFV17D yellow fever vaccine. Sequencing was performed on CD4+ T cells sorted from PBMCs, taken 15 days after the yellow fever booster vaccination. The chain is built from TRBV5-4 and TRBJ2-7; no clear D gene. The CDR3 reads CASSLGQDSYEQYF. CDR3 sequence (DNA): TGTGCCAGCAGCTTGGGGCAGGACTCCTACGAGCAGTACTTC.